Presented here are 24 T cell receptor beta chains from one specimen sequenced in a study of control samples from healthy donors and cancer patients. Data came from immunoSEQ multiplex PCR; TCRdb stores just in-frame clones and leaves some out. The table records about 120,000 clones, around nine tenths of them present only once. The source material was blood. Every receptor here comes from a man younger than 45 in good health.

The V gene is TRBV6-5, the J gene TRBJ1-1; D unclear. The CDR3 spans 15 residues. The V end lost 5 bases, the J end lost 1 base, and 14 bases lay between the germline ends. Germline CDR1 and CDR2: MNHEY and SVGAGI. CDR3 DNA sequence: TGTGCCAGCAGTCCCTCAAATGCGGGGAACACTGAAGCTTTCTTT. Its protein is CASSPSNAGNTEAFF.

This chain links TRBV30 with TRBJ1-1; D is possibly TRBD1 (6 bases). V gave up 1 base and J gave up 5 bases, with 8 bases separating them. CDR1 is GTSNPN and CDR2 is SVGIG in the germline V gene (reference sequence). The CDR3 loop spans 12 amino acids. CDR3 sequence: CAWSDRDTEAFF. The CDR3 coding sequence is TGTGCCTGGAGTGACAGGGATACTGAAGCTTTCTTT. Full variable domain (missing parts from reference TRBV30 and TRBJ1-1): SQTIHQWPATLVQPVGSPLSLECTVEGTSNPNLYWYRQAAGRGLQLLFYSVGIGQISSEVPQNLSASRPQDRQFILSSKKLLLSDSGFYLCAWSDRDTEAFFGQGTRLTVV.

V gene TRBV19 combines with J gene TRBJ1-6; D perhaps matches TRBD1 (5 bases). The germline V gene has CDR1 LNHDA and CDR2 SQIVND (reference sequence). The CDR3 spans 14 residues. The V end lost 3 bases, the J end lost 10 bases, and 13 bases lay between the germline ends. CDR3 sequence (DNA): TGTGCCAGTAGTATCCCCGGGGCCGGATCACCCCTCCACTTT. As protein: CASSIPGAGSPLHF. The full variable domain, with the rest looked up from reference TRBV19 and TRBJ1-6, is DGGITQSPKYLFRKEGQNVTLSCEQNLNHDAMYWYRQDPGQGLRLIYYSQIVNDFQKGDIAEGYSVSREKKESFPLTVTSAQKNPTAFYLCASSIPGAGSPLHFGNGTRLTVT.

V is TRBV27 and J is TRBJ1-4; weak D call: TRBD1 (6 bases). Germline V gives CDR1 MNHEY, CDR2 SMNVEV (reference sequence). The V end was cut by 6 bases, the J end by 3 bases, with 17 bases between. The CDR3 is 16 residues long. The CDR3 region has the DNA TGTGCCAGCAGGACAGGTTTAACGGGTGCTAATGAAAAACTGTTTTTT. As protein: CASRTGLTGANEKLFF.

This rearrangement joins TRBV14 to TRBJ2-2; D not resolved. The CDR3 contains 17 residues. Germline V gene sequence: CDR1 SGHDN, CDR2 FVKESK. With 0 bases removed from V and 4 bases from J, the gap between germline ends came to 15 bases. CDR3 nucleotide sequence: TGTGCCAGCAGCCAAGAAAGTTTAGGGTTTTCCACCGGGGAGCTGTTTTTT. It yields the protein CASSQESLGFSTGELFF.

This clone was seen only a few times. The chain couples TRBV7-8 to TRBJ1-5, with D maybe TRBD1 (6 bases). Germline CDR1 SGHVS, CDR2 FQNEAQ. The V end was cut by 2 bases, the J end by 7 bases, with 15 bases between. CDR3 length equals 15 residues. In DNA, the CDR3 is TGTGCCAGCAGCTTATATCAGGGGCCCAGCCAGCCCCAGCATTTT. Amino acid sequence: CASSLYQGPSQPQHF. Complete variable domain (other parts from reference TRBV7-8 and TRBJ1-5): GAGVSQSPRYKVAKRGQDVALRCDPISGHVSLFWYQQALGQGPEFLTYFQNEAQLDKSGLPSDRFFAERPEGSVSTLKIQRTQQEDSAVYLCASSLYQGPSQPQHFGDGTRLSIL.

V and J are TRBV6-6 and TRBJ2-5; D remains unclear. From germline, CDR1 is MNHNY and CDR2 SVGAGI (reference sequence). CDR3 length: 12 residues. V gave up 6 bases and J gave up 4 bases, with 9 bases separating them. The CDR3 DNA reads as TGTGCCAGCAGCCCCCCGGGAGAGACCCAGTACTTC. It translates to CASSPPGETQYF.

The CDR3 DNA sequence: TGTGCCAGCAGCCTTACAGGGACTGGCGCCTTTGAGCAGTACTTC. Translated, it gives CASSLTGTGAFEQYF. This chain uses TRBV11-2 with TRBJ2-7; D assignment may be TRBD1 or TRBD2 (6 bases each). CDR1 SGHAT and CDR2 FQNNGV come from the germline V gene. Trimming shortened V by 5 bases and J by 7 bases, and 21 bases separated the two germline ends. The CDR3 runs to 15 residues.

The chain employs TRBV3-1 (or the pseudogene TRBV3-2) and TRBJ1-4; D not resolved. CDR3 length equals 15 residues. V dropped 0 bases and J dropped 4 bases, with 9 bases sitting between them. Germline CDR1 is LGHDT and CDR2 is YNNKEL (reference sequence). Here the CDR3 DNA reads TGTGCCAGCAGCCAAGATCTGGCAGTTAATGAAAAACTGTTTTTT. This translates into CASSQDLAVNEKLFF.

The V gene is TRBV7-6, the J gene TRBJ2-5; the D gene is possibly TRBD1 (6 bases). V lost 3 bases to trimming and J lost 2 bases, with 7 bases between them. CDR3 size: 13 residues. Germline V gene data show CDR1 as SGHVS and CDR2 as FNYEAQ. CDR3 nucleotide sequence: TGTGCCAGCAGCTTGGACAGTCAAGAGACCCAGTACTTC. Protein: CASSLDSQETQYF.

This clone has a single count. The chain recombines TRBV9 with TRBJ1-6; 9 bases fit TRBD1. CDR1 and CDR2 from the germline V gene are SGDLS and YYNGEE. The CDR3 spans 15 residues. The V segment lost 0 bases and the J segment 7 bases; nucleotides outside the gene matches: 2. CDR3: CASSVEGQGNSPLHF. The CDR3, as DNA: TGTGCCAGCAGCGTAGAGGGACAGGGAAATTCACCCCTCCACTTT.

This clone was counted between two and nine times. The rearrangement joins TRBV11-2 to TRBJ2-2; perhaps D is TRBD1 or TRBD2 (6 bases each). Per germline, CDR1 SGHAT and CDR2 FQNNGV. V lost 3 bases and J 6 bases, leaving 14 bases between the germline ends. The CDR3 contains 15 residues. This CDR3 is CASSLTGAGSGELFF. In DNA form, the CDR3 reads TGTGCCAGCAGCTTGACGGGGGCAGGGTCCGGGGAGCTGTTTTTT.

The chain has TRBV5-1 and TRBJ2-1, with unresolved D. V lost 0 bases and J 7 bases, leaving 14 bases between the germline ends. The germline gives CDR1 SGHRS, CDR2 YFSETQ. The CDR3 sequence is 15 residues long. In nucleotides, the CDR3 is TGCGCCAGCAGCTTGGGGGCAGAAGGTACGAATGAGCAGTTCTTC. Translation: CASSLGAEGTNEQFF. Complete variable domain (other parts from reference TRBV5-1 and TRBJ2-1): KAGVTQTPRYLIKTRGQQVTLSCSPISGHRSVSWYQQTPGQGLQFLFEYFSETQRNKGNFPGRFSGRQFSNSRSEMNVSTLELGDSALYLCASSLGAEGTNEQFFGPGTRLTVL.

This clone was counted once. The V gene is TRBV12-3 or TRBV12-4, the J gene TRBJ1-1; D remains ambiguous. The CDR3 totals 13 residues. The V gene lost 3 bases and the J gene lost 4 bases, with 9 bases spanning the gap. The CDR3 loop reads CASSFSPGTEAFF. As DNA, the CDR3 is TGTGCCAGCAGTTTCTCTCCCGGCACTGAAGCTTTCTTT.

The J gene is TRBJ2-7, the V gene TRBV2; no clear D. Germline V gives CDR1 SNHLY, CDR2 FYNNEI. The CDR3 has 13 amino acids. The V end lost 6 bases, the J end lost 1 base, and 10 bases lay between the germline ends. This CDR3 reads CASRSRVSYEQYF. The CDR3 DNA follows: TGTGCCAGCAGATCCCGGGTATCCTACGAGCAGTACTTC.

This chain connects TRBV11-2 to TRBJ1-2; 11 bases are a match to TRBD1. With 5 bases clipped from V and 6 bases from J, the junction kept 8 bases outside the gene matches. Looked up from germline, CDR1 is SGHAT and CDR2 is FQNNGV. This CDR3 has 15 amino acids. CDR3 sequence (DNA): TGTGCCAGCAGCACCAGGACAGGGGGCCGGGATGGCTACACCTTC. It yields the protein CASSTRTGGRDGYTF.

This chain joins TRBV9 and TRBJ2-1; D may be TRBD1 (6 bases). CDR1 is SGDLS, CDR2 YYNGEE, per germline. The CDR3 has 14 amino acids. V was cut by 3 bases and J by 7 bases, with 14 bases left in between. The CDR3 region has the DNA TGTGCCAGCAGCGCTGTGAACAGGGAGAATGAGCAGTTCTTC. It codes for CASSAVNRENEQFF.

The V call is TRBV7-8, the J call TRBJ2-7; D is possibly TRBD2 (5 bases). The CDR3 has 15 amino acids. Germline CDR1 and CDR2: SGHVS and FQNEAQ. V shed 6 bases and J shed 1 base, with 16 bases lying between them. CDR3 nucleotide sequence: TGTGCCAGCAGGCTAGGGAGTGGACCTTCCTACGAGCAGTACTTC. It specifies CASRLGSGPSYEQYF.

The chain uses TRBV6-5 and TRBJ1-6; no reliable D call. V was pared by 4 bases and J by 7 bases, with 5 bases between. Germline values: CDR1 MNHEY, CDR2 SVGAGI. The CDR3 contains 12 residues. The CDR3 coding sequence is TGTGCCAGCAGTTCTATCAATTCACCCCTCCACTTT. As protein: CASSSINSPLHF.

This chain's CDR3 is CASTVYPLDGSYEQYF. The CDR3 DNA reads as TGCGCCAGCACCGTTTACCCCTTGGACGGGTCCTACGAGCAGTACTTC. This rearrangement joins TRBV5-1 to TRBJ2-7, with D hard to call. The V and J ends lost 6 bases and 1 base respectively, with 20 bases between them. The germline CDR1 and CDR2 sequences are SGHRS and YFSETQ. The CDR3 is 16 amino acids. Looking up the rest from reference TRBV5-1 and TRBJ2-7 gives the full variable domain: KAGVTQTPRYLIKTRGQQVTLSCSPISGHRSVSWYQQTPGQGLQFLFEYFSETQRNKGNFPGRFSGRQFSNSRSEMNVSTLELGDSALYLCASTVYPLDGSYEQYFGPGTRLTVT.

This clone was counted a few times. The chain joins TRBV28 to TRBJ2-7; TRBD1 aligns across 12 bases. Trimming cost V 7 bases and J 2 bases; bases outside gene matches: 9. From germline, CDR1 is MDHEN and CDR2 SYDVKM. This CDR3 comprises 16 residues. The CDR3 bases are TGTGCCAGCACCTCTCCGGGACAGGGGGCAACCTACGAGCAGTACTTC. Translating it yields CASTSPGQGATYEQYF.

The rearrangement uses TRBV3-1 (or the pseudogene TRBV3-2) and TRBJ2-3, with D possibly matching TRBD2 (6 bases). The V gene's germline CDR1 is LGHDT and CDR2 YNNKEL (reference sequence). Trimming took off 1 base at V and 6 bases at J, with 17 bases between the two ends. The CDR3 totals 16 residues. The CDR3 sequence: CASSQGPLGGYDTQYF. The CDR3 DNA reads as TGTGCCAGCAGCCAAGGTCCCCTCGGAGGGTACGATACGCAGTATTTT.

This clone was counted once. This rearrangement joins TRBV18 to TRBJ1-2, with no clear D. The length of the CDR3 is 12 residues. Germline V gene lookup returns CDR1 KGHSH and CDR2 LQKENI. The V and J ends lost 4 bases and 4 bases respectively, with 7 bases between them. CDR3 DNA sequence: TGTGCCAGCTCACGGGAGGGCTATGGCTACACCTTC. It codes for CASSREGYGYTF.

The chain is built from TRBV5-6 and TRBJ1-2; D is uncertain. This CDR3 is 14 amino acids long. Trimming shortened V by 0 bases and J by 5 bases, and 11 bases separated the two germline ends. The germline CDR1 and CDR2 sequences are SGHDT and YYEEEE. The CDR3 DNA is TGTGCCAGCAGCTTGGACCTAGGAGGGTATGGCTACACCTTC. Encoded protein: CASSLDLGGYGYTF. The whole variable domain, remainder taken from reference TRBV5-6 and TRBJ1-2, is DAGVTQSPTHLIKTRGQQVTLRCSPKSGHDTVSWYQQALGQGPQFIFQYYEEEERQRGNFPDRFSGHQFPNYSSELNVNALLLGDSALYLCASSLDLGGYGYTFGSGTRLTVV.